This is a list of T cell receptor beta chains from one sample in a study of beta chain features in type 1 diabetes. Clones were read by immunoSEQ multiplex PCR, and TCRdb kept only the in-frame ones, dropping some. The sample contains approximately 150,000 clones, approximately 62% of which appear only once. Sequenced: naive CD4+ T cells from blood. These receptors were collected from a man aged 25-45 years with type 1 diabetes. CDR3s include the opening cysteine and the closing phenylalanine or tryptophan. The D gene is left open where the match is weak. Size values are once, few and many counts, or a class for expanded clones, and some rows have none.

D gene,CDR3 length,V gene,clone size,J gene,CDR3 protein,CDR3 DNA
TRBD1,15,TRBV11-2,once,TRBJ2-7,CASSAGTGRIHEQYF,TGTGCCAGCAGCGCGGGGACAGGGAGAATCCACGAGCAGTACTTC
.,15,TRBV4-3,.,TRBJ2-7,CASSSLTRVTYEQYF,TGCGCCAGCAGCTCACTAACTAGGGTTACCTACGAGCAGTACTTC
.,12,TRBV30,.,TRBJ2-5,CAWSVSGETQYF,TGTGCCTGGAGTGTATCGGGGGAGACCCAGTACTTC
.,13,TRBV29-1,.,TRBJ2-2,CSAWGFGTGELFF,TGCAGCGCGTGGGGTTTCGGCACCGGGGAGCTGTTTTTT
TRBD1,14,TRBV29-1,.,TRBJ1-5,CSASGTGGNQPQHF,TGCAGCGCTAGCGGGACAGGGGGCAATCAGCCCCAGCATTTT
.,13,TRBV10-3,.,TRBJ1-1,CAIRGTENTEAFF,TGTGCCATCAGGGGGACTGAGAACACTGAAGCTTTCTTT
TRBD2,13,TRBV6-5,.,TRBJ2-5,CATGGGGEETQYF,TGTGCCACCGGCGGCGGGGGGGAAGAGACCCAGTACTTC
.,16,TRBV4-3,.,TRBJ2-3,CASSQDLAGGTDTQYF,TGCGCCAGCAGCCAAGATCTGGCTGGGGGCACAGATACGCAGTATTTT
.,15,TRBV7-2,.,TRBJ2-1,CASSQRTGSYNEQFF,TGTGCCAGCAGCCAACGGACGGGCTCCTACAATGAGCAGTTCTTC
.,14,TRBV2,.,TRBJ2-1,CASRGRDLYNEQFF,TGTGCCAGCAGAGGCAGGGATCTTTACAATGAGCAGTTCTTC
.,15,TRBV9,.,TRBJ2-3,CASSDTDRGTDTQYF,TGTGCCAGCAGCGACACGGACAGAGGCACAGATACGCAGTATTTT
.,11,TRBV10-3,.,TRBJ2-1,CDGGRHNEQFF,TGTGACGGTGGCAGGCACAATGAGCAGTTCTTC
TRBD1,17,TRBV29-1,.,TRBJ2-6,CSVEDGQGVSGANVLTF,TGCAGCGTTGAAGATGGACAGGGAGTGAGTGGGGCCAACGTCCTGACTTTC
.,15,TRBV5-1,.,TRBJ2-7,CASSLGTRQGIEQYF,TGCGCCAGCAGCTTGGGTACGCGGCAGGGGATCGAGCAGTACTTC
TRBD1,13,TRBV30,.,TRBJ1-6,CACTQGGSSPLHF,TGTGCCTGTACACAGGGGGGTAGTTCACCCCTCCACTTT
.,13,TRBV29-1,few,TRBJ2-5,CSVDGSGVETQYF,TGCAGCGTTGACGGTTCGGGGGTAGAGACCCAGTACTTC
.,19,TRBV4-3,.,TRBJ1-4,CASSHPLGVGSTTNEKLFF,TGCGCCAGCAGCCACCCCCTCGGGGTAGGGAGCACAACTAATGAAAAACTGTTTTTT
TRBD2,19,TRBV14,.,TRBJ2-1,CASSPRLAGDPSSYNEQFF,TGTGCCAGCAGCCCCCGTCTAGCGGGGGACCCAAGTTCCTACAATGAGCAGTTCTTC
.,15,TRBV9,.,TRBJ2-5,CASSEDPTVGETQYF,TGTGCCAGCAGCGAGGACCCCACGGTCGGGGAGACCCAGTACTTC
TRBD1,13,TRBV30,.,TRBJ1-2,CAWSDDRGYGYTF,TGTGCCTGGAGTGACGACAGGGGCTATGGCTACACCTTC
.,13,TRBV7-2,.,TRBJ2-7,CASSFPNYYEQYF,TGTGCCAGCAGCTTCCCCAACTACTACGAGCAGTACTTC
.,17,TRBV4-3,.,TRBJ2-7,CASSQDLTGLSTDEQYF,TGCGCCAGCAGCCAAGACCTTACCGGACTCTCAACCGACGAGCAGTACTTC